This entry is about one TCR beta chain. Its antigen remains unknown. This record belongs to a study of T-cell memory formation after mild COVID-19. Study-wide points: The finding that pre-infection memory included some responding clones suggested that cross-reactive memory joined. Day 15 to 85 contracting clones showed balanced CD4/CD8; day 15 to 37 expanders favored CD4+. Chiefly within CM and EM were the contracting CD4+ clones; CD8+ ones were within EMRA. There was no confirmation that second-wave clones peaking on day 37 were SARS-CoV-2 specific.

Via MiXCR, TCRdb re-called the 5' RACE reads, giving one row per CDR3 protein. Of 110,000 to 150,000 distinct CDR3 sequences listed, 11% to 15% are singletons. The clonotype comes from an adult woman who had mild COVID-19 (a few samples of this study predate the infection). Cell type and time point are not known. Sample: PBMCs or a T cell subset sorted from them (not recorded which).

The CDR3, as DNA: TGTGCCAGCAGCTTAGGGGACATCTGGGAGCAGTTCTTC. This translates into CASSLGDIWEQFF. This chain connects TRBV11-2 to TRBJ2-1; maybe TRBD1 (6 bases). Germline V CDR1 and CDR2: SGHAT, FQNNGV. This CDR3 has 13 residues. V was trimmed by 1 base and J by 10 bases, leaving 11 bases between them.